These 18 T cell receptor beta chains came from one sample sequenced in a study of T cell responses to AZD1222 COVID-19 vaccine. Sequencing was performed with immunoSEQ multiplex PCR; in TCRdb, only in-frame clones are kept and a portion is missing. The data show tens of thousands of clones, with roughly 90% seen just once and roughly 4.7% held by the top ten. Specimen: peripheral blood, collected on day 0 of MenACWY control vaccination. All receptors derive from an adult in good health.

The chain uses TRBV28 and TRBJ2-3; TRBD2 agrees at 7 bases. Germline V CDR1 and CDR2: MDHEN, SYDVKM. CDR3 length equals 15 residues. The V and J ends lost 6 bases and 3 bases, in that order; junction bases with no gene match: 9. CDR3 in DNA: TGTGCCAGCAGCTCCCTAAGCGGGATAACAGATACGCAGTATTTT. It is translated as CASSSLSGITDTQYF.

The chain links TRBV5-5 to TRBJ2-5, with 10 bases fitting TRBD2. The V gene end was trimmed by 4 bases and the J gene end by 0 bases; junction bases not matched to a gene: 9. The length of the CDR3 is 17 residues. Germline CDR1 reads SGHKS; CDR2 reads YYEKEE (reference sequence). The CDR3 DNA reads TGTGCCAGCAGCCCCCTTAAAGCGGGAGGGTACCAAGAGACCCAGTACTTC. Its protein is CASSPLKAGGYQETQYF. The entire variable domain, with the rest obtained from reference TRBV5-5 and TRBJ2-5, is as follows: DAGVTQSPTHLIKTRGQQVTLRCSPISGHKSVSWYQQVLGQGPQFIFQYYEKEERGRGNFPDRFSARQFPNYSSELNVNALLLGDSALYLCASSPLKAGGYQETQYFGPGTRLLVL.

The rearrangement joins TRBV18 to TRBJ1-5; D possibly corresponds to TRBD1 (6 bases). V was shortened by 0 bases and J by 5 bases, with 11 bases between the two germline ends. This CDR3 has 15 residues. Germline V gives CDR1 KGHSH, CDR2 LQKENI. The CDR3 coding sequence is TGTGCCAGCTCACCACCGGTGGAGGGGGATCAGCCCCAGCATTTT. Amino acid sequence: CASSPPVEGDQPQHF.

V and J are TRBV2 and TRBJ2-5; 9 bases match TRBD2. V lost 7 bases to trimming and J lost 0 bases; unmatched junction nucleotides: 6. The germline V gene encodes CDR1 SNHLY and CDR2 FYNNEI. The CDR3 length is 15 residues. CDR3: CASTKTSGNQETQYF. CDR3 DNA sequence: TGTGCCAGCACTAAGACTAGCGGAAACCAAGAGACCCAGTACTTC.

This chain uses TRBV7-3 with TRBJ2-1; 8 nucleotides line up with TRBD1. This CDR3 region has 14 residues. Losses at the gene ends were 0 bases for V and 5 bases for J; bases not matched to a gene: 0. Germline V CDR1 and CDR2: SGHTA, FQGTGA. For the CDR3, the DNA is TGTGCCAGCAGCTTAACACAGGGGGACAATGAGCAGTTCTTC. Translation: CASSLTQGDNEQFF. Variable domain in full (rest from reference TRBV7-3 and TRBJ2-1): GAGVSQTPSNKVTEKGKYVELRCDPISGHTALYWYRQSLGQGPEFLIYFQGTGAADDSGLPNDRFFAVRPEGSVSTLKIQRTERGDSAVYLCASSLTQGDNEQFFGPGTRLTVL.

This sequence joins TRBV5-6 and TRBJ2-5; no definite D call. The germline gives CDR1 SGHDT, CDR2 YYEEEE. The CDR3 extends over 12 amino acids. Trimming cost V 2 bases and J 4 bases, with 6 bases left between them. CDR3 DNA sequence: TGTGCCAGCAGCTTCGGCTTAGAGACCCAGTACTTC. Protein sequence: CASSFGLETQYF.

J is TRBJ1-2 and V is TRBV7-9; 7 bases match TRBD1. The CDR3 covers 13 residues. Per germline, CDR1 SEHNR and CDR2 FQNEAQ (reference sequence). After removal of 10 bases from V and 3 bases from J, the junction contained 8 bases not matched to a gene. This CDR3 reads CATTGRGDYGYTF. Written as DNA, the CDR3 is TGTGCCACCACAGGCAGGGGGGACTATGGCTACACCTTC.

V is TRBV30 and J is TRBJ2-1; 7 bases line up with TRBD2. The germline gives CDR1 GTSNPN, CDR2 SVGIG (reference sequence). Germline trimming cut 0 bases from V and 8 bases from J; bases unmatched to any gene: 10. CDR3 length equals 15 residues. The CDR3 DNA sequence: TGTGCCTGGAGTGTTGGTGCGGGAGCTTCGCATGAGCAGTTCTTC. Translating it yields CAWSVGAGASHEQFF. Together with reference TRBV30 and TRBJ2-1, the CDR3 gives the full variable domain: SQTIHQWPATLVQPVGSPLSLECTVEGTSNPNLYWYRQAAGRGLQLLFYSVGIGQISSEVPQNLSASRPQDRQFILSSKKLLLSDSGFYLCAWSVGAGASHEQFFGPGTRLTVL.

This chain uses TRBV28 with TRBJ2-2; 10 bases align to TRBD2. In germline, CDR1 is MDHEN, CDR2 SYDVKM. Unmatched junction bases numbered 5, after V lost 11 bases and J lost 2 bases. This CDR3 region has 14 residues. The CDR3 sequence is CAARTSGNTGELFF. The CDR3 bases are TGTGCCGCCCGGACTAGCGGTAACACCGGGGAGCTGTTTTTT.

The chain joins TRBV6-5 to TRBJ1-2; D is perhaps TRBD1 (6 bases). Germline assignment: CDR1 MNHEY and CDR2 SVGAGI. The CDR3 is made up of 13 amino acids. V was pared by 6 bases and J by 7 bases, with 15 bases between. CDR3 nucleotide sequence: TGTGCCAGCAGCAAGACAGGAGTAAGTGGCTACACCTTC. Its protein is CASSKTGVSGYTF.

The chain employs TRBV28 and TRBJ1-1; a possible D gene is TRBD1 (5 bases). Trimming took off 3 bases at V and 6 bases at J, with 20 bases between the two ends. The CDR3 sequence is 16 residues long. Looked up from germline, CDR1 is MDHEN and CDR2 is SYDVKM. The CDR3: CASSFPREGWDAEAFF. The CDR3 bases are TGTGCCAGCAGTTTCCCAAGGGAGGGGTGGGACGCTGAAGCTTTCTTT.

This clone was seen only once. The chain joins TRBV5-4 to TRBJ1-6; perhaps TRBD1 as D (5 bases). The V end lost 0 bases, the J end lost 1 base, and 11 bases lay between the germline ends. Germline V gene data show CDR1 as SGHNT and CDR2 as YYREEE (reference sequence). This CDR3 has 17 residues. The DNA for the CDR3 is TGTGCCAGCAGCTTGGGGCAGGGAGTGTCCTATAATTCACCCCTCCACTTT. This gives the protein CASSLGQGVSYNSPLHF. Complete variable domain (other parts from reference TRBV5-4 and TRBJ1-6): ETGVTQSPTHLIKTRGQQVTLRCSSQSGHNTVSWYQQALGQGPQFIFQYYREEENGRGNFPPRFSGLQFPNYSSELNVNALELDDSALYLCASSLGQGVSYNSPLHFGNGTRLTVT.

This clone was counted a single time. The rearrangement links TRBV18 to TRBJ1-1, with D possibly TRBD1 on 5 matching bases. The germline V and J ends were trimmed by 2 bases and 0 bases, with 13 bases remaining between them. The CDR3 is 16 amino acids. The germline gives CDR1 KGHSH, CDR2 LQKENI. The DNA of the CDR3 is TGTGCCAGCTCACCAGCGTCGACAGCTATGAACACTGAAGCTTTCTTT. This codes for CASSPASTAMNTEAFF. Filled out from reference TRBV18 and TRBJ1-1, the complete variable domain reads NAGVMQNPRHLVRRRGQEARLRCSPMKGHSHVYWYRQLPEEGLKFMVYLQKENIIDESGMPKERFSAEFPKEGPSILRIQQVVRGDSAAYFCASSPASTAMNTEAFFGQGTRLTVV.

This chain links TRBV28 with TRBJ1-5, with 8 positions matching TRBD1. Losses at the gene ends were 6 bases for V and 5 bases for J; bases not matched to a gene: 6. Germline assignment: CDR1 MDHEN and CDR2 SYDVKM. This CDR3 is 14 amino acids long. CDR3 residues: CASRPGQGHQPQHF. DNA for the CDR3: TGTGCCAGCAGACCCGGACAGGGCCATCAGCCCCAGCATTTT. The whole variable domain, remainder taken from reference TRBV28 and TRBJ1-5, is DVKVTQSSRYLVKRTGEKVFLECVQDMDHENMFWYRQDPGLGLRLIYFSYDVKMKEKGDIPEGYSVSREKKERFSLILESASTNQTSMYLCASRPGQGHQPQHFGDGTRLSIL.

This chain joins TRBV6-2 or TRBV6-3 and TRBJ2-1; D is possibly TRBD2 (6 bases). The ends were cut back, 3 bases at V and 0 bases at J, with 12 bases in the middle. CDR3 length: 16 amino acids. Germline CDR1 reads MNHEY; CDR2 reads SVGEGT. Here the CDR3 reads CASSYISGASYNEQFF. The CDR3 nucleotides are TGTGCCAGCAGTTATATTAGCGGTGCCTCCTACAATGAGCAGTTCTTC.

This clone was recorded only once. The rearrangement uses TRBV10-3 and TRBJ2-7; D is possibly TRBD2 (6 bases). The length of the CDR3 is 14 residues. Germline loops: CDR1 ENHRY, CDR2 SYGVKD. V lost 3 bases, J lost 9 bases, and 18 bases lay in between. In DNA form, the CDR3 reads TGTGCCATCAGTGATTTAATCAGGGAGGCCGCGCAGTACTTC. Translating gives CAISDLIREAAQYF.

This sequence joins TRBV28 and TRBJ1-2, with TRBD1 as a possible D gene (5 bases). Germline V lookup: CDR1 MDHEN, CDR2 SYDVKM. V was cut by 10 bases and J by 3 bases, with 9 bases left in between. The CDR3 spans 11 residues. The CDR3 sequence: CATGEDYGYTF. The CDR3 region has the DNA TGTGCCACGGGGGAAGACTATGGCTACACCTTC.

This CDR3 reads CASSPPGGQNTEAFF. CDR3 nucleotide sequence: TGTGCCAGCAGCCCCCCCGGGGGACAGAACACTGAAGCTTTCTTT. The chain recombines TRBV7-9 with TRBJ1-1, with a tentative D call TRBD1 (6 bases). Germline V gene data show CDR1 as SEHNR and CDR2 as FQNEAQ (reference sequence). The CDR3 spans 15 residues. V was clipped by 5 bases and J by 1 base, with 14 bases between them. The complete variable domain, with remaining parts taken from reference TRBV7-9 and TRBJ1-1, reads DTGVSQNPRHKITKRGQNVTFRCDPISEHNRLYWYRQTLGQGPEFLTYFQNEAQLEKSRLLSDRFSAERPKGSFSTLEIQRTEQGDSAMYLCASSPPGGQNTEAFFGQGTRLTVV.